This TCR beta chain was found in a study of T cells in Graves' hyperthyroidism and ophthalmopathy. Findings of the study overall: Researchers found most expanded thyroid clonotypes above 0.001 in blood as well.

RNA transcripts were the template for amplifying TCR beta CDR3 regions. Researchers ran a first-round RT-PCR on the TCR CDR3 using the HTBI primer set. TCRdb recomputed calls from the multiplex PCR reads with MiXCR, one row per CDR3 protein. The table has more than 500,000 distinct CDR3 sequences, just over 45% seen once; the top ten hold roughly 20%. Lactation, pregnancy, other autoimmune disease or uncontrolled infection led to exclusion of patients. CDR3 length: 15 amino acids. V was clipped by 1 base and J by 5 bases, with 14 bases between them. Per germline, CDR1 SGHVS and CDR2 FQNEAQ. This clonotype has a count of ten or more. What it recognizes is unknown.

The chain employs TRBV7-8 and TRBJ2-5; D remains unclear. The sample consisted of peripheral blood or thyroid tissue (not recorded which). The receptor was isolated from an adult woman with Graves' disease, either hyperthyroidism or ophthalmopathy (not recorded which). The CDR3 DNA is TGTGCCAGCAGCTTAGTCCGGTCCCCGATGGAGACCCAGTACTTC. Its protein is CASSLVRSPMETQYF.